This TCR beta chain was documented in a study of OX40 agonist ivuxolimab in advanced cancers. Study details: From 23 to 79 years was the age range, with a mean of around 56 years, and about 83% were male. Antecedent anti-PD-1, anti-PD-L1 or anti-CTLA-4 therapy was permissible, with 30% to 50% having received some.

Germline values: CDR1 SGHNT, CDR2 YYREEE (reference sequence). CDR3 length equals 14 residues. Produced via immunoSEQ multiplex PCR; TCRdb's table is partial and in-frame only. The sample lists roughly 65,000 clones; around 88% were seen once. As to this clone: A junction end diverges from the germline sequence, so it may reflect a read error.

The chain is built from TRBV5-4 and TRBJ2-5; weak D call: TRBD2 (5 bases). The TCR comes from an adult with an advanced solid tumor such as melanoma, head and neck, liver or kidney cancer. The starting material was CD4+ or CD8+ T cells sorted from blood, obtained in a trial of the OX40 agonist ivuxolimab. Here the CDR3 reads CASSLPDSQKTQYF. CDR3 in DNA: TGTGCCAGCAGCCTCCCGGACTCCCAAAAGACCCAGTACTTC.